Presented here are 15 T cell receptor beta chains from one specimen sequenced in a study of cytomegalovirus exposure and HLA in healthy donors. Primers included in the PCR were 60 Vbeta and 13 Jbeta primers. The data were produced by immunoSEQ multiplex PCR, yet TCRdb's version contains in-frame clones alone and is incomplete. The repertoire shows under 200,000 clones; the top ten hold under 2.5%. The source material was PBMCs. These receptors came from a man under 40 in good health and CMV-seronegative.

The rearrangement joins TRBV6-1 to TRBJ1-2, with D perhaps matching TRBD1 (5 bases). CDR3 length: 11 residues. Germline-derived CDR1 and CDR2 are MNHNS and SASEGT. Between the trimmed V and J ends, which lost 7 bases and 5 bases, there was a span of 8 bases. DNA for the CDR3: TGTGCCAGCAACACAGGATATGGCTACACCTTC. Its protein is CASNTGYGYTF.

The chain links TRBV5-1 to TRBJ1-1; 8 bases map to TRBD1. This CDR3 has 15 residues. In germline, CDR1 is SGHRS, CDR2 YFSETQ. V lost 4 bases, J lost 1 base, and 6 bases stayed unmatched. The CDR3 coding sequence is TGCGCCAGCAGCCTATGGACAGGGAGGAACACTGAAGCTTTCTTT. Translation gives CASSLWTGRNTEAFF.

On this clone itself: The same CDR3 also results from other DNA sequences found in this sample. Written as DNA, the CDR3 is TGCGCCAGCAGCTTAGGACAGGGGGACTCCTACGAGCAGTACTTC. The encoded protein is CASSLGQGDSYEQYF. The chain combines TRBV5-1 with TRBJ2-7; 10 bases map to TRBD1. The CDR3 loop spans 15 amino acids. V lost 2 bases, J lost 0 bases, and 2 bases stayed unmatched. In germline, CDR1 is SGHRS, CDR2 YFSETQ.

The CDR3 nucleotides read TGTGCCAGCAGGGGTGGGGGCCAACCCCTCCACTTT. Translation gives CASRGGGQPLHF. This chain links TRBV28 with TRBJ1-6; D perhaps matches TRBD1 (6 bases). V was cut by 6 bases and J by 12 bases, with 12 bases left in between. Germline loops: CDR1 MDHEN, CDR2 SYDVKM. The CDR3 covers 12 residues.

J is TRBJ2-2 and V is TRBV5-4; the match to TRBD1 covers 7 bases. Germline V gene data show CDR1 as SGHNT and CDR2 as YYREEE (reference sequence). The CDR3 is 14 amino acids. With V trimmed by 5 bases and J by 2 bases, 3 bases remained unmatched. Written as DNA, the CDR3 is TGTGCCAGCAGAGGGACAGTTAACACCGGGGAGCTGTTTTTT. This gives the protein CASRGTVNTGELFF.

The gene calls are TRBV11-2 and TRBJ2-3, with D maybe TRBD2 (5 bases). V was pared by 3 bases and J by 1 base, with 8 bases between. Germline-derived CDR1 and CDR2 are SGHAT and FQNNGV. The CDR3 totals 14 residues. For the CDR3, the DNA is TGTGCCAGCAGCTTCCGGGGTCGCACAGATACGCAGTATTTT. Translated, it gives CASSFRGRTDTQYF.

The chain uses TRBV7-9 and TRBJ1-2; 7 bases align to TRBD1. Germline V lookup: CDR1 SEHNR, CDR2 FQNEAQ (reference sequence). The CDR3 consists of 13 residues. The V gene end was trimmed by 2 bases and the J gene end by 6 bases; junction bases not matched to a gene: 3. The CDR3 region has the DNA TGTGCCAGCAGCTTAAGGGACAGTGATGGCTACACCTTC. As protein: CASSLRDSDGYTF.

The rearrangement links TRBV5-4 to TRBJ2-5, with TRBD1 matching over 8 bases. The CDR3 extends over 14 amino acids. Germline V gene sequence: CDR1 SGHNT, CDR2 YYREEE (reference sequence). With V trimmed by 1 base and J by 4 bases, 3 bases remained unmatched. In DNA, the CDR3 is TGTGCCAGCAGCTTGCAGGGGGCAGGAGAGACCCAGTACTTC. Encoded protein: CASSLQGAGETQYF.

V gene TRBV7-9 combines with J gene TRBJ2-1, with 11 bases fitting TRBD2. Germline CDR1 is SEHNR and CDR2 is FQNEAQ (reference sequence). The CDR3 runs 16 residues. With V trimmed by 5 bases and J by 8 bases, 11 bases remained unmatched. CDR3 sequence reads: CASSVPLAGGPYEQFF. Here the CDR3 DNA reads TGTGCCAGCAGCGTACCCTTAGCGGGAGGGCCGTATGAGCAGTTCTTC. Based on the CDR3 plus reference TRBV7-9 and TRBJ2-1, the full variable domain is DTGVSQNPRHKITKRGQNVTFRCDPISEHNRLYWYRQTLGQGPEFLTYFQNEAQLEKSRLLSDRFSAERPKGSFSTLEIQRTEQGDSAMYLCASSVPLAGGPYEQFFGPGTRLTVL.

The chain couples TRBV19 to TRBJ1-1; weak D call: TRBD1 (5 bases). The CDR3 consists of 16 residues. CDR1 is LNHDA, CDR2 SQIVND, per germline (reference sequence). Between the trimmed V and J ends, which lost 10 bases and 5 bases, there was a span of 26 bases. CDR3 amino acids: CATGRPTGGGRTEAFF. For the CDR3, the DNA is TGTGCCACCGGGAGACCTACGGGCGGGGGTCGGACTGAAGCTTTCTTT. Full variable domain (missing parts from reference TRBV19 and TRBJ1-1): DGGITQSPKYLFRKEGQNVTLSCEQNLNHDAMYWYRQDPGQGLRLIYYSQIVNDFQKGDIAEGYSVSREKKESFPLTVTSAQKNPTAFYLCATGRPTGGGRTEAFFGQGTRLTVV.

The gene calls are TRBV2 and TRBJ1-4; perhaps TRBD1 as D (5 bases). Germline V gene sequence: CDR1 SNHLY, CDR2 FYNNEI. V lost 6 bases and J 12 bases, leaving 20 bases between the germline ends. The CDR3 consists of 14 residues. In DNA, the CDR3 is TGTGCCAGCAGGCCCAGGGAATCCGAGATTCAACTGTTTTTT. Its protein product is CASRPRESEIQLFF.

To note about this clone: One end of the junction fails to match germline, which may point to a read error. This CDR3 is also generated by other DNA sequences in the sample. The chain carries TRBV6-1 and TRBJ2-2, with D perhaps TRBD2 (7 bases). Looked up from germline, CDR1 is MNHNS and CDR2 is SASEGT. The CDR3 loop spans 16 amino acids. The CDR3 nucleotides are TGTGCCAGCAGTGAAAGGTTGGGGGGGCGCACCGGGGAGCTATTTTTT. This encodes CASSERLGGRTGELFF.

The V call is TRBV25-1, the J call TRBJ2-1; D call uncertain. CDR1 and CDR2 (germline): MGHDK, SYGVNS. V gave up 2 bases and J gave up 10 bases, with 6 bases separating them. The CDR3 totals 11 residues. Here the CDR3 reads CASSESREQFF. CDR3 nucleotides: TGTGCCAGCAGTGAAAGTCGGGAGCAGTTCTTC.

CDR3 sequence (DNA): TGTGCCATCTCTGACAGCCAACTCTACGAGCAGTACTTC. Its translation is CAISDSQLYEQYF. The V gene is TRBV10-3, the J gene TRBJ2-5, with D maybe TRBD1 (5 bases). The DNA end lines up better with TRBJ2-7; the J call may be wrong. The CDR3 has 13 amino acids. Germline CDR1 ENHRY, CDR2 SYGVKD.

The V gene is TRBV5-1, the J gene TRBJ2-1; no clear D gene. From germline, CDR1 is SGHRS and CDR2 YFSETQ. This CDR3 contains 14 residues. Trimming left V 0 bases short and J 8 bases short, with 12 bases between. CDR3 residues: CASSLGRNQDEQFF. The CDR3 coding sequence is TGCGCCAGCAGCTTGGGTCGGAATCAGGATGAGCAGTTCTTC. The variable domain in full, with the rest retrieved from reference TRBV5-1 and TRBJ2-1, is KAGVTQTPRYLIKTRGQQVTLSCSPISGHRSVSWYQQTPGQGLQFLFEYFSETQRNKGNFPGRFSGRQFSNSRSEMNVSTLELGDSALYLCASSLGRNQDEQFFGPGTRLTVL.